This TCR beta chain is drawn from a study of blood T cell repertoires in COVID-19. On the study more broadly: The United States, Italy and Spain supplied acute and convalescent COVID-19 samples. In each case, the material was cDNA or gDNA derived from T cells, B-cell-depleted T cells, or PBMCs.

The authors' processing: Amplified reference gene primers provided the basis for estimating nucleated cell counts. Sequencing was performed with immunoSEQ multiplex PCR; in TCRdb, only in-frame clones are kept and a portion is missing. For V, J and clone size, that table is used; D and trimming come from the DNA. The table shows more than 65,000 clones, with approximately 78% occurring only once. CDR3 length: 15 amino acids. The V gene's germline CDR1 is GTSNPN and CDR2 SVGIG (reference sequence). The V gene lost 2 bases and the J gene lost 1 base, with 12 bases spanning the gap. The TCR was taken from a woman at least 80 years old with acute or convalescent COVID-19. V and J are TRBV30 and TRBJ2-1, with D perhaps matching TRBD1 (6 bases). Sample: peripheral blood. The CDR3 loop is CAWSSTGLSYNEQFF. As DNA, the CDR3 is TGTGCCTGGAGTTCAACAGGGTTATCCTACAATGAGCAGTTCTTC.